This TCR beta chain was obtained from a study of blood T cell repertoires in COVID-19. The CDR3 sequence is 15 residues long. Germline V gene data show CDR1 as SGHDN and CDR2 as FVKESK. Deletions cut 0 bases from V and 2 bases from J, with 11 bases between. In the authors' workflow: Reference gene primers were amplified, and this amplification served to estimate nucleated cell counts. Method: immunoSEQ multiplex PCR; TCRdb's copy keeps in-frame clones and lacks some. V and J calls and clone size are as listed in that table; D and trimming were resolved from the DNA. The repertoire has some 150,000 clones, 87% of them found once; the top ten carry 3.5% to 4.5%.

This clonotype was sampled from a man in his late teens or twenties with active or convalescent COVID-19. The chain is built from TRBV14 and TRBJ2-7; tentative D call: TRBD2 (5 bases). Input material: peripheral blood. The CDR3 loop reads CASSQDSGFTYEQYF. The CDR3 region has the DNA TGTGCCAGCAGCCAAGACTCGGGATTTACCTACGAGCAGTACTTC.